This TCR beta chain stems from a study of Ad26.COV2.S vaccination and SARS-CoV-2 variants. Study-wide background: Doses of Ad26.COV2.S were injected into muscle once or twice, 56 days apart.

Libraries were prepared by immunoSEQ multiplex PCR; TCRdb keeps only in-frame clonotypes and omits some of them. The table includes some 350,000 clones, 70% to 90% detected once. Treatment of the sample: about 20 received Ad26.COV2.S at low or high dose, single or two shots; five or six received placebo; per-sample allocation not given. It was on day 63 after the first vaccine or placebo injection that samples were taken. Points on this clone: Within the sample, other DNA sequences also encode this same CDR3.

The CDR3 is 16 amino acids. The V segment lost 2 bases and the J segment 3 bases; nucleotides outside the gene matches: 2. CDR1 is SGHRS, CDR2 YFSETQ, per germline. The chain combines TRBV5-1 with TRBJ2-3, with TRBD2 matching 14 bases. The sample in question was peripheral blood, obtained in a trial of Ad26.COV2.S vaccine versus placebo. The clonotype originates from a person aged 18-60 years who received the Ad26.COV2.S COVID-19 vaccine or a placebo. The DNA for the CDR3 is TGCGCCAGCAGCTTAGGACTAGCGGGGGGTACAGATACGCAGTATTTT. Translating it yields CASSLGLAGGTDTQYF.